Sequencing of this T cell receptor beta chain was carried out in a study of regulatory T cells in long-lasting Graves disease. The study, taken as a whole, reports: Those with persistent disease had in common more public clonotypes (about 2,500) than new patients (approximately 970). Possibly, accuracy suffered from the small sample size.

Stated time point: persistent/refractory GD, antithyroid drugs over 5 years with positive TRAb. Preparation of the TCR library used RNA extracted from PBMCs. Each of the patients was recruited from an endocrinology department situated in Xi'an, China. Concerning this clonotype: Its antigen is undetermined.

HTBI primers from iRepertoire and Arm-PCR of CDR3 regions yielded the TCR beta libraries. TCRdb reprocessed the multiplex PCR reads via MiXCR and lists one record per CDR3 protein. There are 700,000 or so distinct CDR3 sequences in the sample; approximately 31% occur only once, and 40% to 55% lies in the top ten. The CDR3 contains 12 residues. Trimming left V 8 bases short and J 6 bases short, with 13 bases between. The germline gives CDR1 MNHEY, CDR2 SMNVEV (reference sequence). The sequences come from peripheral blood mononuclear cells (PBMCs), collected when the disease was refractory, from a patient treated with antithyroid drugs. This receptor was obtained from a female donor with Graves disease. V is TRBV27 and J is TRBJ1-1; D not resolved. DNA of the CDR3: TGTGCCAGCGGGCAACGAGTTGCTGAAGCTTTCTTT. Translation gives CASGQRVAEAFF.